A selection of T cell receptor beta chains follows, all from one sample in a study of OX40 agonist ivuxolimab in advanced cancers. This table comes from immunoSEQ multiplex PCR, and its TCRdb copy is limited to in-frame clones, with some not included. This table has some 150,000 clones, approximately 90% appearing once. The starting material was CD4+ or CD8+ T cells sorted from blood, obtained in a trial of the OX40 agonist ivuxolimab. These receptor sequences come from an adult with an advanced solid tumor such as melanoma, head and neck, liver or kidney cancer. The CDR3 runs from the conserved cysteine through the conserved F or W. The order of the fields is clone size, V gene, CDR3 length, D gene, J gene, CDR3 DNA, CDR3 protein. D genes are given only for firm matches. Size tells how often a clone was seen (once, few, many) or the class of an expanded clone, and some rows leave it out.

>-|TRBV2|14|-|TRBJ1-1
TGTGCCAGCAGTTACAGGACAGTGAACACTGAAGCTTTCTTT
CASSYRTVNTEAFF
>-|TRBV7-9|14|-|TRBJ2-1
TGTGCCAGCAGCCCCGTGATCGCTAGGGCAGAGCAGTTCTTC
CASSPVIARAEQFF
>once|TRBV11-3|16|TRBD1|TRBJ1-5
TGTGCCAGCAGCTTAGGTGGGACAGGGGGCAATCAGCCCCAGCATTTT
CASSLGGTGGNQPQHF
>once|TRBV6-6|16|TRBD2|TRBJ2-3
TGTGCCAGCAATAGAGCTAGCGGACTACCCACAGATACGCAGTATTTT
CASNRASGLPTDTQYF
>once|TRBV19|15|-|TRBJ1-3
TGTGCCAGTAGTATACCCGGGACGCCCGGGAACACCATATATTTT
CASSIPGTPGNTIYF
>-|TRBV9|14|-|TRBJ1-3
TGTGCCAGCAGCGTAGAAGCCCCTGGAAACACCATATATTTT
CASSVEAPGNTIYF
>-|TRBV7-9|14|-|TRBJ2-5
TGTGCCAGCAGCTTGCGACAGACTCAAGAGACCCAGTACTTC
CASSLRQTQETQYF
>-|TRBV14|12|-|TRBJ2-2
TGTGCCAGCAGCGACCAGGGGCGTGTGCTGTTTTTT
CASSDQGRVLFF
>once|TRBV25-1|16|-|TRBJ1-5
TGTGCCAGCAGTGAAGGGCACGGGCAGATCAATCAGCCCCAGCATTTT
CASSEGHGQINQPQHF
>-|TRBV2|13|-|TRBJ1-2
TGTGCCAGCAGAGTTGACGGCAACTATGGCTACACCTTC
CASRVDGNYGYTF
>-|TRBV6-5|14|-|TRBJ2-1
TGTGCCAGCAGTTACTCGAACAGTTACAATGAGCAGTTCTTC
CASSYSNSYNEQFF
>-|TRBV9|13|TRBD1|TRBJ2-5
TGTGCCAGCAGCGTAGACAGGGGAGAGACCCAGTACTTC
CASSVDRGETQYF
>-|TRBV30|16|-|TRBJ2-3
TGTGCCTGGAGTAAACGGACGACATTAAGGGGGGATACGCAGTATTTT
CAWSKRTTLRGDTQYF
>-|TRBV10-3|18|TRBD2|TRBJ2-2
TGTGCCATCAGTGAGTTCCCTCTAGCGGGAGACTTAAAGGGGGAGCTGTTTTTT
CAISEFPLAGDLKGELFF
>-|TRBV6-5|15|TRBD2|TRBJ2-3
TGTGCCAGCAGTACACTAGCGGGGTTCACAGATACGCAGTATTTT
CASSTLAGFTDTQYF
>-|TRBV7-2|16|-|TRBJ2-7
TGTGCCAGCAGCTTAGATGGCGGAGCGAGCTCCTACGAGCAGTACTTC
CASSLDGGASSYEQYF
>-|TRBV5-1|14|-|TRBJ1-5
TGCGCCAGCAGCTCCGGATCGGGGGGGCAGCCCCAGCATTTT
CASSSGSGGQPQHF